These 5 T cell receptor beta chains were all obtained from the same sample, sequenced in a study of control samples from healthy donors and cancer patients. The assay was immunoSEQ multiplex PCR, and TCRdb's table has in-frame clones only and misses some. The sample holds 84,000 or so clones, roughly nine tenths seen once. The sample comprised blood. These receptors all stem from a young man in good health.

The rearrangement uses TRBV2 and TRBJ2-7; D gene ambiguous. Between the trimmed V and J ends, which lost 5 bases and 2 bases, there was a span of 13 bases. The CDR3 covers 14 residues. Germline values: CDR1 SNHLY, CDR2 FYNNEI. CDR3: CASSPNAVTYEQYF. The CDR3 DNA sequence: TGTGCCAGCAGTCCGAACGCGGTCACCTACGAGCAGTACTTC.

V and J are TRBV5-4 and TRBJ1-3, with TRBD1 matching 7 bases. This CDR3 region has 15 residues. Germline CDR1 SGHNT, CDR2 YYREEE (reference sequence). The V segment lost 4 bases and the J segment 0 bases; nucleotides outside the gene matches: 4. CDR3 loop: CASSTGTASGNTIYF. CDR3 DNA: TGTGCCAGCAGCACGGGGACAGCCTCTGGAAACACCATATATTTT. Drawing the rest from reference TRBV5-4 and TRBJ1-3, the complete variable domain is ETGVTQSPTHLIKTRGQQVTLRCSSQSGHNTVSWYQQALGQGPQFIFQYYREEENGRGNFPPRFSGLQFPNYSSELNVNALELDDSALYLCASSTGTASGNTIYFGEGSWLTVV.

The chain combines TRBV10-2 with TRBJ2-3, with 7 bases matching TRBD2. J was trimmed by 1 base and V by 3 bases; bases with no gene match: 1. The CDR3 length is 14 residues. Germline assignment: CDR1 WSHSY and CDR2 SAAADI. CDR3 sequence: CASSDAGGTDTQYF. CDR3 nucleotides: TGCGCCAGCAGTGACGCGGGGGGCACAGATACGCAGTATTTT.

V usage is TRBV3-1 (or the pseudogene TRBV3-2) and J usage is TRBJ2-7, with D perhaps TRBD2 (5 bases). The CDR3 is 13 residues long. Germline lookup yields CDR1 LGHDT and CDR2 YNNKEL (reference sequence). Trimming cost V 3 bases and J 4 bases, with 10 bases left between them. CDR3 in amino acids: CASSQLGVYEQYF. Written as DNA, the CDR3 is TGTGCCAGCAGCCAGCTGGGAGTGTACGAGCAGTACTTC.

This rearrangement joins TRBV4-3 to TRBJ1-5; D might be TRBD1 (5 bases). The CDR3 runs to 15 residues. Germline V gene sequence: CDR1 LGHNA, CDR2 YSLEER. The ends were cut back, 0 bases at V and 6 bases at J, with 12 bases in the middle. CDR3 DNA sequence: TGCGCCAGCAGCCAAGAAGTCAGGGTGCCTCAGCCCCAGCATTTT. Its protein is CASSQEVRVPQPQHF.